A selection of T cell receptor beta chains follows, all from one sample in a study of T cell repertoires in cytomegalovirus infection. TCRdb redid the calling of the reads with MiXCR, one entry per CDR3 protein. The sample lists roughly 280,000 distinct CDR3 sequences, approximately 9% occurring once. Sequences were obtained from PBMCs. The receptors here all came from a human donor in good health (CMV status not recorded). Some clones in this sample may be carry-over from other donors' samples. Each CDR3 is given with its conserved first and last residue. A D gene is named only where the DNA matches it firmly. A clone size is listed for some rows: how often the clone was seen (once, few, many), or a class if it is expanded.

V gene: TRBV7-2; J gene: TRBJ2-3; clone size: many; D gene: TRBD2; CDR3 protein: CASSLGGGAVDTQYF; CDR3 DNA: TGTGCCAGCAGCTTAGGCGGGGGGGCGGTAGATACGCAGTATTTT
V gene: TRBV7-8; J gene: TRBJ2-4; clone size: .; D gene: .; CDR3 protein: CASSSRESPRTKNIQYF; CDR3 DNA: TGTGCCAGCAGCTCCAGGGAATCCCCCCGTACCAAAAACATTCAGTACTTC
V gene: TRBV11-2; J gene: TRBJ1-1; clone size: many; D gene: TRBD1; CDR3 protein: CASSPRDRGPEAFF; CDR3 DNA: TGTGCCAGCAGCCCCCGGGACAGGGGACCAGAAGCTTTCTTT
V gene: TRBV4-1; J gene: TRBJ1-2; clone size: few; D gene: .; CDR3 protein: CASSQEWGAAGYTF; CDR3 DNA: TGCGCCAGCAGCCAAGAATGGGGGGCGGCTGGCTACACCTTC
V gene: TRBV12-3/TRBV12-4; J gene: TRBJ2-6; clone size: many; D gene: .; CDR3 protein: CASSFGRGPGANVLTF; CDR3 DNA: TGTGCCAGCAGTTTTGGACGGGGGCCTGGGGCCAACGTCCTGACTTTC
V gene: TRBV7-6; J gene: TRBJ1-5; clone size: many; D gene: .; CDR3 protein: CASSLAGYQPQHF; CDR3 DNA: TGTGCCAGCAGCTTAGCAGGGTACCAGCCCCAGCATTTT
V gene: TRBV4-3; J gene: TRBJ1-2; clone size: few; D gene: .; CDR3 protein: CASSQDRGTGGYTF; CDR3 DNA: TGCGCCAGCAGCCAAGATCGGGGAACTGGTGGCTACACCTTC
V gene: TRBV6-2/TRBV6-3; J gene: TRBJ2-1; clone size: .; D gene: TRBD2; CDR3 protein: CASSSPWGLAGMNEQFF; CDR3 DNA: TGTGCCAGCAGTTCCCCGTGGGGACTAGCGGGAATGAATGAGCAGTTCTTC
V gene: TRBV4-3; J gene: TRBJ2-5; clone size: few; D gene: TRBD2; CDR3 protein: CASSQRAGGQTQYF; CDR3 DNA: TGCGCCAGCAGCCAACGAGCGGGGGGGCAGACCCAGTACTTC
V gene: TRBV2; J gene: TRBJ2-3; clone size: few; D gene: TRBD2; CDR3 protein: CANGLAGGAGTDTQYF; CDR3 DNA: TGTGCCAATGGACTAGCGGGGGGTGCTGGCACAGATACGCAGTATTTT
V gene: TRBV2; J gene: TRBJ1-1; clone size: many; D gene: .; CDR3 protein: CASSEQGFWNTEAFF; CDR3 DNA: TGTGCCAGCAGTGAACAGGGGTTTTGGAACACTGAAGCTTTCTTT
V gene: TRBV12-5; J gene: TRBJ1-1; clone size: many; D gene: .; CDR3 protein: CASGGFSPEAFF; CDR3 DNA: TGTGCTAGTGGGGGCTTCTCCCCTGAAGCTTTCTTT
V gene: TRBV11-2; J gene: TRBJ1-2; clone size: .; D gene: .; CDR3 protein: CASSLGDLYGYTF; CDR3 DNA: TGTGCCAGCAGCTTAGGGGACCTCTATGGCTACACCTTC
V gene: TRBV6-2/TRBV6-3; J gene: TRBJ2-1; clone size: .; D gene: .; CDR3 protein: CASSHQGAPKRVDEQFF; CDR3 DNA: TGTGCCAGCAGTCACCAAGGGGCCCCGAAGAGGGTCGATGAGCAGTTCTTT
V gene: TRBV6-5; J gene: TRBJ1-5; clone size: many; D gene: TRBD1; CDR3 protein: CASSYAGGRQPQHF; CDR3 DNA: TGTGCCAGCAGTTACGCAGGGGGCCGTCAGCCCCAGCATTTT
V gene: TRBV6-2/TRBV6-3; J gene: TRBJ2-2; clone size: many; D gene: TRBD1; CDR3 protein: CASRRGTAMNTGELFF; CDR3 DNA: TGTGCCAGCAGACGAGGGACAGCCATGAACACCGGGGAGCTGTTTTTT
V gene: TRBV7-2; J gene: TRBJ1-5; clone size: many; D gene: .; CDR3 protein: CASSLAGDQPQHF; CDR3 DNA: TGTGCCAGCAGCTTAGCGGGAGATCAGCCCCAGCATTTT
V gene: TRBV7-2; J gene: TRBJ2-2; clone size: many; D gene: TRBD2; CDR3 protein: CASSLALGRAGELFF; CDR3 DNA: TGTGCCAGCAGCTTAGCCCTGGGGAGGGCCGGGGAGCTGTTTTTT
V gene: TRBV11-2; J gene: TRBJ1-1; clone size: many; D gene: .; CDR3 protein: CASSVAAHGTLNTEAFF; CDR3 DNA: TGTGCCAGCAGCGTAGCTGCCCACGGAACCCTGAACACTGAAGCTTTCTTT
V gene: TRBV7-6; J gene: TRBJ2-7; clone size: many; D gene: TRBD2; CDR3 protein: CASSQLVGGGPYEQYF; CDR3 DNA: TGTGCCAGCAGCCAACTTGTGGGGGGAGGGCCTTACGAGCAGTACTTC
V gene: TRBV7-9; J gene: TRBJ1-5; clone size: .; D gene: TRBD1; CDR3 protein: CASSLSGTGYQPQHF; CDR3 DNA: TGTGCCAGCAGCTTATCCGGGACAGGTTATCAGCCCCAGCATTTT
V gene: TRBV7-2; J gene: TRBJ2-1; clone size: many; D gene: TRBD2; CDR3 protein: CASSHRTSGRRGDEQFF; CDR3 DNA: TGTGCCAGCAGCCACCGGACTAGCGGGAGACGAGGGGATGAGCAGTTCTTC
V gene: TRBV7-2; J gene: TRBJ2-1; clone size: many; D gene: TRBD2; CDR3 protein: CASSFSGVSSYNEQFF; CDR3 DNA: TGTGCCAGCAGCTTTAGCGGGGTTAGCTCCTACAATGAGCAGTTCTTC
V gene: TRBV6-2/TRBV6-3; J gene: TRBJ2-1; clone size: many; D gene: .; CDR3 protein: CASSDVSSYNEQFF; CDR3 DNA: TGTGCCAGCAGCGACGTGAGCTCCTACAATGAGCAGTTCTTC
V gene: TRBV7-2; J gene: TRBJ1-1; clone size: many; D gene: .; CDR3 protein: CASSLRFSGQPNTNTEAFF; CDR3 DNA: TGTGCCAGCAGCTTACGCTTCTCAGGACAACCGAACACGAACACTGAAGCTTTCTTT
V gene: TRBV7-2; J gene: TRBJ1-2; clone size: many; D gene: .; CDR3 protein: CASSPDTGRGNYGYTF; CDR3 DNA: TGTGCCAGCAGCCCCGATACCGGGAGGGGTAACTATGGCTACACCTTC
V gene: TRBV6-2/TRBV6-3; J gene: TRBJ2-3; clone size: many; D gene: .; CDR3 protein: CASSYSKAAYTDTQYF; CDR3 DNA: TGTGCCAGCAGTTACTCGAAGGCAGCCTACACAGATACGCAGTATTTT
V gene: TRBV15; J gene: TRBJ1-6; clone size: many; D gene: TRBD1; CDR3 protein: CATSRDLETGNSPLHF; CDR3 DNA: TGTGCCACCAGCAGAGATCTCGAGACAGGGAATTCACCCCTCCACTTT
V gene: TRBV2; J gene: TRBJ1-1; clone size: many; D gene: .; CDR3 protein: CASRTKIEAFF; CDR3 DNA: TGTGCCAGCAGGACAAAGATTGAAGCTTTCTTT
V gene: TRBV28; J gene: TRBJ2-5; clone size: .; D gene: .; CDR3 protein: CASSPARLPKYF; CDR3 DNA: TGTGCCAGCAGCCCGGCTCGCCTGCCCAAGTACTTC
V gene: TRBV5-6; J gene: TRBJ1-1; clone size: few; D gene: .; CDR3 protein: CASSRPLGAYTEAFF; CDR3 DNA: TGTGCCAGCAGCCGTCCGCTGGGGGCCTACACTGAAGCTTTCTTT
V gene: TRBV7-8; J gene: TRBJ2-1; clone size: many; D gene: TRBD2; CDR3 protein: CASSPSPPGLVDNEQFF; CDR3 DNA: TGTGCCAGCAGCCCTTCCCCTCCGGGACTAGTTGACAATGAGCAGTTCTTC
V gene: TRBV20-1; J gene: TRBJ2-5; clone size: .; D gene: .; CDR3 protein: CSASVARRETQYF; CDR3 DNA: TGCAGTGCTAGTGTCGCACGCCGGGAGACCCAGTACTTC
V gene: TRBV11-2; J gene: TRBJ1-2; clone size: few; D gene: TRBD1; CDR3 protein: CASSPGTGRDYGYTF; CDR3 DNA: TGTGCCAGCAGCCCAGGGACAGGACGAGACTATGGCTACACCTTC
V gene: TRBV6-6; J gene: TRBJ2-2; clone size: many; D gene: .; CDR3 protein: CASSFVRAGELFF; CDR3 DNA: TGTGCCAGCAGTTTCGTCCGCGCCGGGGAGCTGTTTTTT
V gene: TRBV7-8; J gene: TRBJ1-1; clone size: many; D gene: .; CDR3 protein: CASSLGGEHTEAFF; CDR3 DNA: TGTGCCAGCAGCTTAGGGGGGGAACACACTGAAGCTTTCTTT
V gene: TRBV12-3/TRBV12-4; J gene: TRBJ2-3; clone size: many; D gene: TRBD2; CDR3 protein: CASSLRLAGVTDTQYF; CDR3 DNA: TGTGCCAGCAGTTTACGGCTAGCGGGAGTAACAGATACGCAGTATTTT
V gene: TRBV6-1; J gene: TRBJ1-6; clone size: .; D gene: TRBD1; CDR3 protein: CASSYQRQGAGNSPLHF; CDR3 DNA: TGTGCCAGCAGTTACCAACGACAGGGGGCGGGGAATTCACCCCTCCACTTT
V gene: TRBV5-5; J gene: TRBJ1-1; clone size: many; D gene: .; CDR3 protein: CASSWRDGYTEAFF; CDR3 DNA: TGTGCCAGCAGCTGGAGGGACGGTTACACTGAAGCTTTCTTT
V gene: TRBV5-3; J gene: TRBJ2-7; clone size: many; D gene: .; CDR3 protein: CASSRAPRGAADEQYF; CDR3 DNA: TGTGCCAGCAGCCGCGCCCCCCGGGGGGCTGCCGACGAGCAGTACTTC
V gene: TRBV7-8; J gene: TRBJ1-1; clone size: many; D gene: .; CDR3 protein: CASSPPPGTEAFF; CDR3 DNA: TGTGCCAGCAGTCCTCCGCCGGGCACTGAAGCTTTCTTT
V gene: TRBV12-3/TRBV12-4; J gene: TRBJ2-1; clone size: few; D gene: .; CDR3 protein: CASSPTLRGGFDNEQFF; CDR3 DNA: TGTGCCAGCAGCCCAACCTTGAGGGGGGGGTTCGACAATGAGCAGTTCTTC
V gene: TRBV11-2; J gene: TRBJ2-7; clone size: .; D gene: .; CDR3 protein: CASSAGQLSYEQYF; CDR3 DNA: TGTGCCAGCAGCGCGGGACAGTTGTCCTACGAGCAGTACTTC
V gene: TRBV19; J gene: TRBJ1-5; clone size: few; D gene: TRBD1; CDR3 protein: CASSIGGTGQNQPQHF; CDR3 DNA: TGTGCCAGTAGTATAGGAGGGACAGGGCAGAATCAGCCCCAGCATTTT
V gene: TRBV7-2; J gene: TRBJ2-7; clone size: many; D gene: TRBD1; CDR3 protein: CASSSDRGTQYF; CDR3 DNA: TGTGCCAGCAGCTCAGACAGGGGAACACAGTACTTC
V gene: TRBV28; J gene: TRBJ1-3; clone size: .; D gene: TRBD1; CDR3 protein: CASSLSGGYPGNTIYF; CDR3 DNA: TGTGCCAGCAGTTTATCAGGGGGTTACCCTGGAAACACCATATATTTT
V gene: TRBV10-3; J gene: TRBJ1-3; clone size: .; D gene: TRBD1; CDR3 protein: CATRDSTSGNTIYF; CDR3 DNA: TGTGCCACCAGGGACAGTACCTCTGGAAACACCATATATTTT
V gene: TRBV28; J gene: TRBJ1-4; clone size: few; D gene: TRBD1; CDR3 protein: CASSLVQGNEKLFF; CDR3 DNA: TGTGCCAGCAGTTTGGTACAGGGGAATGAAAAACTGTTTTTT